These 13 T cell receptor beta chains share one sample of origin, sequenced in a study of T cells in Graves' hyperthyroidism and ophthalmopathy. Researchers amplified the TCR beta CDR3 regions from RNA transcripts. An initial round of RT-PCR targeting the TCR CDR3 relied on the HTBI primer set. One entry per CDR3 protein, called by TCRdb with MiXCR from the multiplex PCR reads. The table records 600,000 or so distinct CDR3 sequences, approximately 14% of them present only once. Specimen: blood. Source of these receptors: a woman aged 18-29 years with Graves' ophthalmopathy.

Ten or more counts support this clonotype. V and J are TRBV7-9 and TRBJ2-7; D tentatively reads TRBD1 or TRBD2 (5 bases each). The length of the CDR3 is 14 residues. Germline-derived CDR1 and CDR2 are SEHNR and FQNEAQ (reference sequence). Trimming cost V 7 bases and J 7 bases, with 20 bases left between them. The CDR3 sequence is CASTLDSSGREQYF. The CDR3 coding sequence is TGTGCCAGCACCCTTGACAGCTCGGGACGAGAGCAGTACTTC.

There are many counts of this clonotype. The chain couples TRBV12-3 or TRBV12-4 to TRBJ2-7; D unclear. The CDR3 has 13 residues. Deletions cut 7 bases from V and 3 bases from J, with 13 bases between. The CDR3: CASTQGRDYEQYF. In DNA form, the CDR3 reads TGTGCCAGCACCCAAGGAAGGGACTACGAGCAGTACTTC.

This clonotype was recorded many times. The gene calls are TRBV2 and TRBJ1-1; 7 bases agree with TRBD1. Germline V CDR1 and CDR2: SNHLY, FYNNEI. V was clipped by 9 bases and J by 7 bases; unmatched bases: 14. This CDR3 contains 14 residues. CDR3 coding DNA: TGTGCCAGTTTCAAAACGACAGGGAGTGATGAAGCTTTCTTT. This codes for CASFKTTGSDEAFF.

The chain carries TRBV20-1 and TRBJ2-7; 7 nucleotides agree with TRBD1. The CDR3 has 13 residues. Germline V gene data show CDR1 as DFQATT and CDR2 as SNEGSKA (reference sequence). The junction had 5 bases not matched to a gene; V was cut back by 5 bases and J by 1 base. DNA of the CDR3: TGCAGTGCTGGTACAGGGGATTCCTACGAGCAGTACTTC. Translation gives CSAGTGDSYEQYF.

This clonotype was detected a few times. The CDR3 loop is CASRERLAGGSDTQYF. The DNA for the CDR3 is TGTGCCAGCAGGGAGAGACTAGCGGGAGGGTCAGATACGCAGTATTTT. The chain uses TRBV2 and TRBJ2-3; 14 positions agree with TRBD2. CDR1 and CDR2 from the germline V gene are SNHLY and FYNNEI. The CDR3 contains 16 residues. V trimming: 6 bases; J trimming: 4 bases; junction bases outside the gene matches: 6. Combining the CDR3 with reference TRBV2 and TRBJ2-3 gives the whole variable domain EPEVTQTPSHQVTQMGQEVILRCVPISNHLYFYWYRQILGQKVEFLVSFYNNEISEKSEIFDDQFSVERPDGSNFTLKIRSTKLEDSAMYFCASRERLAGGSDTQYFGPGTRLTVL.

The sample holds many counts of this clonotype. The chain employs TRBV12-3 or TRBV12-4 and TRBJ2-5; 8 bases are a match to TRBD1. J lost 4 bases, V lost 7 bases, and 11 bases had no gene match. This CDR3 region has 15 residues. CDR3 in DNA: TGTGCCAGCACCTTCAACAGGGGGGCGGGAGAGACCCAGTACTTC. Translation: CASTFNRGAGETQYF.

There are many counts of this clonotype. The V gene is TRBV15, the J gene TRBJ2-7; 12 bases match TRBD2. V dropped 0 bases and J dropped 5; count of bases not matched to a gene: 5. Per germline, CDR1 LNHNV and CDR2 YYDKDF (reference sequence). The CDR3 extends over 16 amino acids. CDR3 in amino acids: CATSRDLLAGGNEQYF. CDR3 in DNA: TGTGCCACCAGCAGAGATTTACTAGCGGGAGGAAACGAGCAGTACTTC.

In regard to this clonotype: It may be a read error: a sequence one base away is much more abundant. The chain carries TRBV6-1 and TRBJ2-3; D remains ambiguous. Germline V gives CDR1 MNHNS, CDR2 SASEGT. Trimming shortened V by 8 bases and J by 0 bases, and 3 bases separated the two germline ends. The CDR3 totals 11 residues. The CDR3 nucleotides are TGTGCCAGCGGGAGCACAGATACGCAGTATTTT. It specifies CASGSTDTQYF.

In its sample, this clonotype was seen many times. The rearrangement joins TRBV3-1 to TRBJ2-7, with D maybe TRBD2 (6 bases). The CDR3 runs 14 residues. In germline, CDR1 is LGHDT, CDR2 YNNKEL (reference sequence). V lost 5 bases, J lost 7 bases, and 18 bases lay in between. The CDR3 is CASSATSPRGEQYF. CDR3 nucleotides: TGTGCCAGCAGCGCGACATCCCCGCGGGGAGAGCAGTACTTC.

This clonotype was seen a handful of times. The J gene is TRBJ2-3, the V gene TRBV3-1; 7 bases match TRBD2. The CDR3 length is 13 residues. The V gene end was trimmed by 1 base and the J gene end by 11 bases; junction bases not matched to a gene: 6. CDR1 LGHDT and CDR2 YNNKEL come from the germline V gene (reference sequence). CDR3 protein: CASSQVELAVQYF. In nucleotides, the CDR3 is TGTGCCAGCAGCCAAGTCGAGCTAGCGGTGCAGTATTTT.

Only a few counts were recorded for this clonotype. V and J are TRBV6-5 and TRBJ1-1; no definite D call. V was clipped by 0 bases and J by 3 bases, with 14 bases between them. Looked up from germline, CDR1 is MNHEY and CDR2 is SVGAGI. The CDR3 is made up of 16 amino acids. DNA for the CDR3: TGTGCCAGCAGTTACTCGAGCGGCCAGACCCACACTGAAGCTTTCTTT. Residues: CASSYSSGQTHTEAFF.

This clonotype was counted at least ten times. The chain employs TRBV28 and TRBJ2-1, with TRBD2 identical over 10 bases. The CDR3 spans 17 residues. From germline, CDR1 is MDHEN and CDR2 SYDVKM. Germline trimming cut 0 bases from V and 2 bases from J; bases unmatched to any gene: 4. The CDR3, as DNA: TGTGCCAGCAGTTTATGGGCTAGCGGGAGAACCTACAATGAGCAGTTCTTC. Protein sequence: CASSLWASGRTYNEQFF.

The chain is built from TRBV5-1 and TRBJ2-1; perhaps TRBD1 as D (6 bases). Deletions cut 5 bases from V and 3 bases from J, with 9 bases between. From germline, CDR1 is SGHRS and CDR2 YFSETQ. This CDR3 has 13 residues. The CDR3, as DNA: TGCGCCAGCAGATGGACAGTCTACAATGAGCAGTTCTTC. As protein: CASRWTVYNEQFF.